The rows below give T cell receptor beta chains drawn from one sample of a study of control samples from healthy donors and cancer patients. TCRdb's copy holds only in-frame clones and misses some; the assay was immunoSEQ multiplex PCR. The table has around 130,000 clones, roughly 88% seen once. The source material was blood. The receptors were gathered from a man aged 45-65 years in good health. Both conserved end residues are part of each CDR3.

CDR3 protein: CASSQDKSLKNYGYTF; V gene: TRBV3-1/TRBV3-2; J gene: TRBJ1-2; CDR3 length: 16
CDR3 protein: CASSKREQETQYF; V gene: TRBV18; J gene: TRBJ2-5; CDR3 length: 13
CDR3 protein: CASSVSGTPYNEQFF; V gene: TRBV9; J gene: TRBJ2-1; CDR3 length: 15
CDR3 protein: CASSLGSYPGDEQFF; V gene: TRBV11-2; J gene: TRBJ2-1; CDR3 length: 15
CDR3 protein: CASSPRLADTGELFF; V gene: TRBV11-3; J gene: TRBJ2-2; CDR3 length: 15
CDR3 protein: CASSRGTGTRSTDTQYF; V gene: TRBV14; J gene: TRBJ2-3; CDR3 length: 17
CDR3 protein: CASRRDRETGELFF; V gene: TRBV5-4; J gene: TRBJ2-2; CDR3 length: 14
CDR3 protein: CASSLGSTSTDTQYF; V gene: TRBV5-1; J gene: TRBJ2-3; CDR3 length: 15
CDR3 protein: CASSFGGDFKETQYF; V gene: TRBV11-3; J gene: TRBJ2-5; CDR3 length: 15
CDR3 protein: CASRLTGQSDNEQFF; V gene: TRBV6-5; J gene: TRBJ2-1; CDR3 length: 15
CDR3 protein: CASSQDLGMAYEQYF; V gene: TRBV4-1; J gene: TRBJ2-7; CDR3 length: 15
CDR3 protein: CASSLGGWNNEQFF; V gene: TRBV13; J gene: TRBJ2-1; CDR3 length: 14
CDR3 protein: CASSQQGAGNTGELFF; V gene: TRBV5-1; J gene: TRBJ2-2; CDR3 length: 16
CDR3 protein: CASSFQANTEAFF; V gene: TRBV7-3; J gene: TRBJ1-1; CDR3 length: 13
CDR3 protein: CASSLTSGTNTGELFF; V gene: TRBV5-1; J gene: TRBJ2-2; CDR3 length: 16
CDR3 protein: CASSLGSPGTYGYTF; V gene: TRBV7-2; J gene: TRBJ1-2; CDR3 length: 15
CDR3 protein: CASSLDPDRTDTQYF; V gene: TRBV5-4; J gene: TRBJ2-3; CDR3 length: 15
CDR3 protein: CASSPSGSSTDTQYF; V gene: TRBV7-9; J gene: TRBJ2-3; CDR3 length: 15
CDR3 protein: CASSPEGRAYRNEQFF; V gene: TRBV27; J gene: TRBJ2-1; CDR3 length: 16
CDR3 protein: CASSGWAEVQFF; V gene: TRBV28; J gene: TRBJ2-1; CDR3 length: 12
CDR3 protein: CASSFHEPKQFF; V gene: TRBV13; J gene: TRBJ2-1; CDR3 length: 12
CDR3 protein: CASSITAGSGNTIYF; V gene: TRBV19; J gene: TRBJ1-3; CDR3 length: 15
CDR3 protein: CASSPTLAYNSPLHF; V gene: TRBV6-6; J gene: TRBJ1-6; CDR3 length: 15
CDR3 protein: CASSPGQGNYGYTF; V gene: TRBV7-3; J gene: TRBJ1-2; CDR3 length: 14
CDR3 protein: CASRKGAGDYGYTF; V gene: TRBV2; J gene: TRBJ1-2; CDR3 length: 14
CDR3 protein: CASSPRGQQGIQYF; V gene: TRBV11-3; J gene: TRBJ2-4; CDR3 length: 14
CDR3 protein: CASSARSMGSYEQYF; V gene: TRBV11-3; J gene: TRBJ2-7; CDR3 length: 15
CDR3 protein: CASSLTSGVDGGYTF; V gene: TRBV7-9; J gene: TRBJ1-2; CDR3 length: 15
CDR3 protein: CASSLDRVGGNTIYF; V gene: TRBV7-9; J gene: TRBJ1-3; CDR3 length: 15
CDR3 protein: CAWLGGPAYNEQFF; V gene: TRBV30; J gene: TRBJ2-1; CDR3 length: 14
CDR3 protein: CAWSGGTVYEQYF; V gene: TRBV30; J gene: TRBJ2-7; CDR3 length: 13
CDR3 protein: CASSVSPIEDYGYTF; V gene: TRBV7-2; J gene: TRBJ1-2; CDR3 length: 15
CDR3 protein: CASSLWIWGGHNEKLFF; V gene: TRBV7-4; J gene: TRBJ1-4; CDR3 length: 17
CDR3 protein: CAWSPVDSKNNEQFF; V gene: TRBV30; J gene: TRBJ2-1; CDR3 length: 15
CDR3 protein: CASSILSGGNGETQYF; V gene: TRBV19; J gene: TRBJ2-5; CDR3 length: 16